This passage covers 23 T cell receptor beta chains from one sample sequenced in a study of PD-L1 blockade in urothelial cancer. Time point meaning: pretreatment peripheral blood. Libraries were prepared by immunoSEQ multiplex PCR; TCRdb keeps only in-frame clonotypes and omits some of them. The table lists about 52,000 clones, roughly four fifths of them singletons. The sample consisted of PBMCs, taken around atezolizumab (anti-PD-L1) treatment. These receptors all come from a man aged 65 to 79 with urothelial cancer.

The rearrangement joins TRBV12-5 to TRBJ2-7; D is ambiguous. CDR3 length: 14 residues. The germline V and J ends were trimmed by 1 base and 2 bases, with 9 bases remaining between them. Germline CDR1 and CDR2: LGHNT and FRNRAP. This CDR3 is CASGLATPTYEQYF. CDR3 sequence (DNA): TGTGCTAGTGGTTTGGCCACACCCACCTACGAGCAGTACTTC. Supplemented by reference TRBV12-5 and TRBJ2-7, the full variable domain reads DARVTQTPRHKVTEMGQEVTMRCQPILGHNTVFWYRQTMMQGLELLAYFRNRAPLDDSGMPKDRFSAEMPDATLATLKIQPSEPRDSAVYFCASGLATPTYEQYFGPGTRLTVT.

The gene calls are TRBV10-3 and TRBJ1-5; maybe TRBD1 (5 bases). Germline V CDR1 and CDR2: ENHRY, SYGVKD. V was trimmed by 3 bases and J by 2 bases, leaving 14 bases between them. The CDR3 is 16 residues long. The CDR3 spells CAISDPGGGGNQPQHF. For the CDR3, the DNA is TGTGCCATCAGTGACCCGGGGGGAGGGGGCAATCAGCCCCAGCATTTT.

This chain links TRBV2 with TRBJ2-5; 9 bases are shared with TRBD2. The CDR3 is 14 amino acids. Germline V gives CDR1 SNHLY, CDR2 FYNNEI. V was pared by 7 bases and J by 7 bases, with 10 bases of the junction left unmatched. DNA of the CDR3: TGTGCCAGCACGCCAGCGGGGGGCCAGGGGACCCAGTACTTC. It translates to CASTPAGGQGTQYF.

The CDR3 loop reads CSARRGGYTF. The CDR3 DNA sequence: TGCAGTGCTCGCCGAGGCGGCTACACCTTC. The V and J genes are TRBV20-1 and TRBJ1-2; D unresolved. This CDR3 has 10 amino acids. The V gene's germline CDR1 is DFQATT and CDR2 SNEGSKA (reference sequence). V gave up 5 bases and J gave up 8 bases, with 9 bases separating them.

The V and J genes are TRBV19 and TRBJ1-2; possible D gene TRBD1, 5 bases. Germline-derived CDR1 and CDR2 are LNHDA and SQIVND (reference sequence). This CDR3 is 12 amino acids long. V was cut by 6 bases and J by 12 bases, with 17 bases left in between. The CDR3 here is CASSSGTPSNTF. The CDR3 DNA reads TGTGCCAGTAGCTCCGGGACTCCTTCTAACACCTTC.

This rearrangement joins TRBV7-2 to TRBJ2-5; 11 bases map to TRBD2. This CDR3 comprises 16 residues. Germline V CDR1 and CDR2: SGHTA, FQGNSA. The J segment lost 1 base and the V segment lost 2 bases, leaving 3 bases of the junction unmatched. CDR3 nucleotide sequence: TGTGCCAGCAGCTTAATAGCGGGAGGGGTCCAAGAGACCCAGTACTTC. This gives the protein CASSLIAGGVQETQYF.

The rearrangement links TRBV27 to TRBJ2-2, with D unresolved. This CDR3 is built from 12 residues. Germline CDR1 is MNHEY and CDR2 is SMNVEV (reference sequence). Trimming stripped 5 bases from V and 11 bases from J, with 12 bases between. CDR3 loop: CASSPPLGELFF. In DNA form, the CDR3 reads TGTGCCAGCAGTCCCCCTCTCGGTGAGCTGTTTTTT.

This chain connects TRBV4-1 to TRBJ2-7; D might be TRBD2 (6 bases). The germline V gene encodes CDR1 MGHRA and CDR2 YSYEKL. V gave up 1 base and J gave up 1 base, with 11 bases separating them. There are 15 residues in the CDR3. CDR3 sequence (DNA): TGCGCCAGCAGCCAAGGGGGGGTAGGATCCTACGAGCAGTACTTC. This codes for CASSQGGVGSYEQYF.

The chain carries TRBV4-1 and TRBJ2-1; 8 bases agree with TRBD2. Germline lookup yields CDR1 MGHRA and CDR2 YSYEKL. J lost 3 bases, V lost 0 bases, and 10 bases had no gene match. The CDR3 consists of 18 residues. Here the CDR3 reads CASSQDLHIAGFYNEQFF. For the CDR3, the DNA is TGCGCCAGCAGCCAAGATCTACATATAGCGGGGTTCTACAATGAGCAGTTCTTC.

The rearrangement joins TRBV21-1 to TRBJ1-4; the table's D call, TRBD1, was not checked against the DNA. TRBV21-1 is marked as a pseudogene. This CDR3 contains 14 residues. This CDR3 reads CASSNRGLGEKLFF. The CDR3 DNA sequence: TGTGCCAGCAGCAACAGGGGGCTAGGGGAAAAACTGTTTTTT.

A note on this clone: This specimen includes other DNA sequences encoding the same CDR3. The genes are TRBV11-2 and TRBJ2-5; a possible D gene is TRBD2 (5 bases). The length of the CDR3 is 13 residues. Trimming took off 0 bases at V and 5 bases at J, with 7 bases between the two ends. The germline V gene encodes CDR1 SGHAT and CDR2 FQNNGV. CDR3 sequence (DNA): TGTGCCAGCAGCTTAGACAGAGGGGAGACCCAGTACTTC. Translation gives CASSLDRGETQYF.

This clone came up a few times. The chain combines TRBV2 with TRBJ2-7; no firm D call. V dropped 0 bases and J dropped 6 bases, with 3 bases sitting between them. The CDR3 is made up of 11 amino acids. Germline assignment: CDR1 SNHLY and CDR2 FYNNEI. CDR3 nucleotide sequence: TGTGCCAGCAGTGAAGCAGCCGAGCAGTACTTC. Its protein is CASSEAAEQYF.

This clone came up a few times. The CDR3 loop is CASSLGTSGSRETQYF. CDR3 nucleotide sequence: TGTGCCAGCAGTTTAGGGACTAGCGGGAGTAGGGAGACCCAGTACTTC. The V call is TRBV28, the J call TRBJ2-5; 14 nucleotides agree with TRBD2. V trimming: 2 bases; J trimming: 5 bases; junction bases outside the gene matches: 4. This CDR3 has 16 residues. Germline assignment: CDR1 MDHEN and CDR2 SYDVKM.

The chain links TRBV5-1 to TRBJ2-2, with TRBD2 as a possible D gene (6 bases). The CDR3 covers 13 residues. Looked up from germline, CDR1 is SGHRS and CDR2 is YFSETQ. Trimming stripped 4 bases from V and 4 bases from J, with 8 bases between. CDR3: CASSRGITGELFF. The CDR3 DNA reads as TGCGCCAGCAGCCGGGGGATCACCGGGGAGCTGTTTTTT.

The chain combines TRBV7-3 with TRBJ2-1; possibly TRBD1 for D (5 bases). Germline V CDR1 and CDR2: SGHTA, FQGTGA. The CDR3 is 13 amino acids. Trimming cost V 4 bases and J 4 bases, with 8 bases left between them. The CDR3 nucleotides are TGTGCCAGCAGCTCCAGACAGTACAATGAGCAGTTCTTC. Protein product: CASSSRQYNEQFF.

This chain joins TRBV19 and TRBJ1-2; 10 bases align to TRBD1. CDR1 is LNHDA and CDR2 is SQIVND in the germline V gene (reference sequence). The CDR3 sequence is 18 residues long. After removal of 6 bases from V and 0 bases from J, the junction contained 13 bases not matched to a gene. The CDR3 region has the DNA TGTGCCAGTAGATACCGGGACAGGGGCCGAACTTCTAACTATGGCTACACCTTC. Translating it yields CASRYRDRGRTSNYGYTF.

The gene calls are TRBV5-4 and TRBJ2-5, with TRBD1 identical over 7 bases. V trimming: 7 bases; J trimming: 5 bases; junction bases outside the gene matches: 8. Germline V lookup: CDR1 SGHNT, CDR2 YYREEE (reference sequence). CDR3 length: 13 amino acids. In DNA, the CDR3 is TGTGCCAGCGGAGACAGGGAAAGGGAGACCCAGTACTTC. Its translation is CASGDRERETQYF.

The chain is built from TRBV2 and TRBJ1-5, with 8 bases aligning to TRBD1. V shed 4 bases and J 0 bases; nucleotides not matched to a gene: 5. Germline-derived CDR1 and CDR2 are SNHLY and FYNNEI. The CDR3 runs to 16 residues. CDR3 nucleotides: TGTGCCAGCAGTGGAGGACAGGGAAATAGCAATCAGCCCCAGCATTTT. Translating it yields CASSGGQGNSNQPQHF.

CDR3 amino acids: CASSAQGNTEAFF. For the CDR3, the DNA is TGTGCCAGCAGCGCACAGGGGAACACTGAAGCTTTCTTT. The chain recombines TRBV7-9 with TRBJ1-1; tentatively, D is TRBD1 (6 bases). V lost 5 bases to trimming and J lost 1 base, with 8 bases between them. Germline V gives CDR1 SEHNR, CDR2 FQNEAQ (reference sequence). This CDR3 region has 13 residues.

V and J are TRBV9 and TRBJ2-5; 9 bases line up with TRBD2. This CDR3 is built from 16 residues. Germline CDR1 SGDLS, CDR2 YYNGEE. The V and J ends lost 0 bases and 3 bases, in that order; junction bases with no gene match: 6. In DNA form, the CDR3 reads TGTGCCAGCAGCGTAGTCGGGTCTAGCGGGAAAGAGACCCAGTACTTC. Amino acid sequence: CASSVVGSSGKETQYF.

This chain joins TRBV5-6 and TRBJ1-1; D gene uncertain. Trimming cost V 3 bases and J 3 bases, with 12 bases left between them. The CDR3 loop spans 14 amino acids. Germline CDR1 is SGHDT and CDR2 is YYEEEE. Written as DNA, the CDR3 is TGTGCCAGCAGCTCGTTTCCGGGGTACACTGAAGCTTTCTTT. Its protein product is CASSSFPGYTEAFF.

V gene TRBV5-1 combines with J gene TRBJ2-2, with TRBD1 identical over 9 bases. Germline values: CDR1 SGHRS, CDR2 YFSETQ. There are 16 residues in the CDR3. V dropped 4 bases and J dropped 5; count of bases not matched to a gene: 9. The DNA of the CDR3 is TGCGCCAGCAGCGGCTGGACAGGGGAAGGGACCGGGGAGCTGTTTTTT. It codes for CASSGWTGEGTGELFF. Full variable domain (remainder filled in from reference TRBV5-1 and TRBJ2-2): KAGVTQTPRYLIKTRGQQVTLSCSPISGHRSVSWYQQTPGQGLQFLFEYFSETQRNKGNFPGRFSGRQFSNSRSEMNVSTLELGDSALYLCASSGWTGEGTGELFFGEGSRLTVL.

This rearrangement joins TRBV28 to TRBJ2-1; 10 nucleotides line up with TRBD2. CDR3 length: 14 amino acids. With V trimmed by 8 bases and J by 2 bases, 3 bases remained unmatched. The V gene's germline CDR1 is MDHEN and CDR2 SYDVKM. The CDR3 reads CASSGLAAYNEQFF. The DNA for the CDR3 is TGTGCCAGCTCTGGACTAGCGGCCTACAATGAGCAGTTCTTC.